The rows below give T cell receptor beta chains drawn from one sample of a study of glioma-infiltrating T cells after dendritic cell vaccination. Data came from immunoSEQ multiplex PCR; TCRdb stores just in-frame clones and leaves some out. Altogether about 100,000 clones are present, 75% to 85% being singletons, with the ten largest covering under 7%. The sequencing used blood, collected before dendritic cell vaccination. The receptors originated from a human donor with glioblastoma. CDR3s leave out the opening cysteine and the closing phenylalanine or tryptophan. Only part of the rows carry a size: once, few, many, or a class if the clone is expanded.

j_call clone_size v_call cdr3_aa
TRBJ1-3 . TRBV5-1 ASSLGGVPWADTIY
TRBJ2-3 . TRBV5-4 ASSLELAGSRSDTQY
TRBJ2-7 . TRBV7-9 ASSLVPARGSYEQY
TRBJ1-1 . TRBV7-8 ASSLTPGNTEAF
TRBJ1-1 few TRBV6-1 ASSEALGRAEAF
TRBJ2-7 few TRBV5-6 ASSLGASYEQY
TRBJ1-2 few TRBV2 ASGGSSRGYT
TRBJ2-7 . TRBV5-1 ASSWSGGTGVYEQY
TRBJ1-2 . TRBV19 ASTPGDRLLHINYGYT
TRBJ1-3 few TRBV19 ASSPGTEENTIY
TRBJ1-2 few TRBV6-1 ASRSGTGGGGYT
TRBJ2-1 . TRBV9 ASSVGSGGDEQF
TRBJ1-1 . TRBV6-5 ASSYGGWAEAF
TRBJ2-7 . TRBV29-1 SVGQQGYEQY
TRBJ1-2 . TRBV19 ASSIEGVSGYT
TRBJ1-2 . TRBV21-1 ASSTYLGSSTGASYGYT
TRBJ1-2 . TRBV5-8 ASSTTGAADYGYT
TRBJ1-3 . TRBV7-8 ASSFAGNPSGNTIY
TRBJ1-1 . TRBV9 ASSVADSFPTEAF
TRBJ1-1 once TRBV6-5 ASRPQGVDNAEAF
TRBJ1-2 . TRBV6-1 ASRTGNYGYT
TRBJ2-7 . TRBV29-1 SVGGHSYEQY
TRBJ1-1 . TRBV30 AWSVAENTEAF